This T cell receptor (beta chain) derives from a study of blood T cell repertoires in COVID-19. Study summary: Sample material is recorded as cDNA or gDNA derived from T cells, B-cell-depleted T cells, or PBMCs.

J lost 6 bases, V lost 1 base, and 12 bases had no gene match. This CDR3 comprises 16 residues. The germline V gene encodes CDR1 LNHNV and CDR2 YYDKDF (reference sequence). Assay used: immunoSEQ multiplex PCR; TCRdb lists only in-frame clones, some missing. The sample carries under 150,000 clones, approximately 87% recorded once. The receptor's source is a man aged 70-80 years with active COVID-19. This sequence joins TRBV15 and TRBJ2-7; 7 bases are a match to TRBD2. Sequences were obtained from peripheral blood. CDR3 nucleotide sequence: TGTGCCACCAGCAGAGGGGGGGGGAGACATCTTATCGAGCAGTACTTC. Its protein product is CATSRGGGRHLIEQYF.